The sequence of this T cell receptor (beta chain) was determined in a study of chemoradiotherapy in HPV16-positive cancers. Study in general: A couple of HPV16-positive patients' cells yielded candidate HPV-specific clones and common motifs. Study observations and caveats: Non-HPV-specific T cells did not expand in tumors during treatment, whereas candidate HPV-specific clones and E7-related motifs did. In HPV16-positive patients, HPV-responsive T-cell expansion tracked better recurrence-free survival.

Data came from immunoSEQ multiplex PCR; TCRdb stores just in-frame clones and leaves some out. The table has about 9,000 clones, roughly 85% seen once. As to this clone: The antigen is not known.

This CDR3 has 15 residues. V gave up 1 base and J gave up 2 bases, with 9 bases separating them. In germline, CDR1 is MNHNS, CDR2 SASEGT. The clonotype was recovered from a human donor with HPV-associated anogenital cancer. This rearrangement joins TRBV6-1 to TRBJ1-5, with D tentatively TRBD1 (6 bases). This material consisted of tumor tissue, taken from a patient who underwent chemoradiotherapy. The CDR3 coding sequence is TGTGCCAGCAGTGAAGAATCAGGGGGCAATCAGCCCCAGCATTTT. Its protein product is CASSEESGGNQPQHF.